This entry concerns a single TCR beta chain. Germline V gives CDR1 MNHNY, CDR2 SVGAGI (reference sequence). This CDR3 is 13 amino acids long. UMI labels and 5' RACE were used to prepare the TRB cDNA libraries. Following a re-call of the 5' RACE reads, TCRdb has one entry per CDR3 protein and lacks DNA. In all, the sample yields 100,000 to 150,000 distinct CDR3 sequences. This record comes from a study of CXCR3-negative and CXCR3-positive naive CD8 T cells. The V gene is TRBV6-6, the J gene TRBJ2-7; TCRdb indicates TRBD1, and absent DNA this call remains unverified. This clonotype was obtained from a human donor in good health. Some clones in this sample may be carry-over from other donors' samples. The sample was naive CXCR3- CD8+ T cells from blood. Subset described: CD45RO-CCR7+CD27+CD95- naive CD8+ T cells lacking CXCR3 (TNR3-). The CDR3 sequence: CASSYSSGGEQYF.